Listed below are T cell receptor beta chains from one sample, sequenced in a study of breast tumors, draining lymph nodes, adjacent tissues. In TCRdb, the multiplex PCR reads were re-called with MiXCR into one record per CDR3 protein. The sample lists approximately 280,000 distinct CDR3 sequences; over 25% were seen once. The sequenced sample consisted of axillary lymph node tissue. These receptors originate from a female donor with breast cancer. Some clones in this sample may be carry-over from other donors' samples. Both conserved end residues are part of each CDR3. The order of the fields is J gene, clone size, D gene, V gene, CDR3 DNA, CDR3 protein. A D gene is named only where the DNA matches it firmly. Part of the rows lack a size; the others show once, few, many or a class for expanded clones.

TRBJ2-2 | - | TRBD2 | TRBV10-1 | TGCGCCAGAGGGGGGGTGACTAGCGGGAACACCGGGGAGCTGTTTTTT | CARGGVTSGNTGELFF
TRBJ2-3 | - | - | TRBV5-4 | TGTGCCAGCAGCTTTGGCAAGGGGACAGATACGCAGTATTTT | CASSFGKGTDTQYF
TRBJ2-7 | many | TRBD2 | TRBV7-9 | TGTGCCAGCAGATCTAGCGGCTCCTACGAGCAGTACTTC | CASRSSGSYEQYF
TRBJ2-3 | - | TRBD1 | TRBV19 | TGTGCCAGTAGTTCCCCCAGGGACAGGGGGCCGTATACGCAGTATTTT | CASSSPRDRGPYTQYF
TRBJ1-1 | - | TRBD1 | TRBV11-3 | TGTGCCAGCAGCCCAGGGGGAGGGTATGGCACTGAAGCTTTCTTT | CASSPGGGYGTEAFF
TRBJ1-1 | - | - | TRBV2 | TGTGCCAGCAAGCAATACGGCACTGAAGCTTTCTTT | CASKQYGTEAFF
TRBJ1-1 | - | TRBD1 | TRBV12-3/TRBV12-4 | TGTGCCAGCAGTTTGACGAGACAGGGCACTGAAGCTTTCTTT | CASSLTRQGTEAFF
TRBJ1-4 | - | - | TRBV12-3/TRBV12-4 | TGTGCCAGCAGACCCGGGACGGTTAATGAGAACCTGTTTTTT | CASRPGTVNENLFF
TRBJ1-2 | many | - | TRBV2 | TGTGCCAGCAGCCCAAACTCGGGACAAAGCAACTATGGCTACACCTTC | CASSPNSGQSNYGYTF
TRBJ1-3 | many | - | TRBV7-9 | TGTGCCAGCAAAACCCCCGGAGAAGGAAACACCATATATTTT | CASKTPGEGNTIYF
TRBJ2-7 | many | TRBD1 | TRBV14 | TGTGCCAGCAGCCGTTGGGGGGACAGGACCTACGAGCAGTACTTC | CASSRWGDRTYEQYF
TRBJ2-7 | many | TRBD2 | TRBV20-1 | TGCAGTGCTAGAGATCTAGGAGGACTAGCGGGAGTGGACAACTACGAGCAGTACTTC | CSARDLGGLAGVDNYEQYF
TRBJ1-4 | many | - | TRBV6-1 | TGTGCCAGCAGGGCCTCCGGGAGTGAAAAACTGTTTTTT | CASRASGSEKLFF
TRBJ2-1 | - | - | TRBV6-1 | TGTGCCAGCATCCGCGCGGCGGGATCGCCTTTCAATGAGCAGTTCTTC | CASIRAAGSPFNEQFF
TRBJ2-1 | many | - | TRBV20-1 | TGCAGTGCTAGGCAACTTCACAATGAGCAGTTCTTC | CSARQLHNEQFF
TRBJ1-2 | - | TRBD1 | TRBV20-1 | TGCAGTGCTAGCGAGGGGGCCCGCTATGGCTACACCTTC | CSASEGARYGYTF
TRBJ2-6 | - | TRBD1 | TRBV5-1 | TGCGCCAGCAGCTTGAGGACAGGGGGCCTCAACGTCCTGACTTTC | CASSLRTGGLNVLTF
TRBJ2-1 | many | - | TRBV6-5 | TGTGCCAGCAGGGGACTTCGGCCCCCCACGGTTAATGAGCAGTTCTTC | CASRGLRPPTVNEQFF
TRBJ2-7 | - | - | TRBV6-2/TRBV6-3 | TGTGCCAGCAGTTACTCTCGGGACGGCTACGAGCAGTACTTC | CASSYSRDGYEQYF
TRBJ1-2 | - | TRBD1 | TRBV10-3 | TGTGCCATCAGGCTTGACAGGGGTTGCGGCTACACCTTC | CAIRLDRGCGYTF
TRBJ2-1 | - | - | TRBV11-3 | TGTGCCAGCAGCCTCGGACAAAACACTGAGCAGTTCTTC | CASSLGQNTEQFF
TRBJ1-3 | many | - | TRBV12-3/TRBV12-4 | TGTGCCAGCAGTAACCGGGGACCTGGAAACACCATATATTTT | CASSNRGPGNTIYF
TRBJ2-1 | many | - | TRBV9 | TGTGCCAGCAGCGACAGTGACAGCTCCTACAATGAGCAGTTCTTC | CASSDSDSSYNEQFF
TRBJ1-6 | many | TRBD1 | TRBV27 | TGTGCCAGCAGTAGGGACAGGGACTATAATTCACCCCTCCACTTT | CASSRDRDYNSPLHF
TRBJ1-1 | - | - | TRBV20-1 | TGCAGTGCTAGAAGGACTAGCGGGAGGGTTGGCGTAGGTGCTTTCTTT | CSARRTSGRVGVGAFF
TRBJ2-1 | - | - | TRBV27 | TGTGCCAGCAGTATCTATTCAGGGGCCGTCTACAATGAGCAGTTCTTC | CASSIYSGAVYNEQFF
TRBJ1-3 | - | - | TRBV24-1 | TGTGCCACTTCGGACGGAACCTCTGGAAACACCATATATTTT | CATSDGTSGNTIYF
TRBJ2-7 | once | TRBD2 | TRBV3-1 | TGTGCCAGCAGCCAAGCCGGACTAGCGAAAACCTACGAGCAGTACTTC | CASSQAGLAKTYEQYF
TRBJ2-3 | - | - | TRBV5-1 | TGCGCCAGCAGCCAGGCCTTCTGGGGAGATGCGCAGTATTTT | CASSQAFWGDAQYF
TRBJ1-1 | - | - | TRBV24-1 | TGTGCCACCAGTGATTTATTGAACACTGAAGCTTTCTTT | CATSDLLNTEAFF
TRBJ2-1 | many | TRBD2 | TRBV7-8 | TGTGCCAGCAGCTTAGTACCGCTAGCGGGAGCCTACAATGAGCAGTTCTTC | CASSLVPLAGAYNEQFF
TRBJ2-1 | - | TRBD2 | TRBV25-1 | TGTGCCAGCCGTGCTAGCGGGCGGTACAATGAGCAGTTCTTC | CASRASGRYNEQFF
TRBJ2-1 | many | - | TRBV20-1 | TGCAGTGCTCCCCGGGACTTACTCTACAATGAGCAGTTCTTC | CSAPRDLLYNEQFF
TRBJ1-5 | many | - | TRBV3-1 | TGTGCCAGCAGCCCTTCAGGAGATCAGCCCCAGCATTTT | CASSPSGDQPQHF
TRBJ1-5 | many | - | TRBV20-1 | TGCAGTGCTAGATCCGCGACCTTCGGCAATCAGCCCCAGCATTTT | CSARSATFGNQPQHF
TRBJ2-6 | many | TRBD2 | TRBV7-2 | TGTGCCAGCAGCTCGGGACTAGCGGGAGCTGGGGCCAACGTCCTGACTTTC | CASSSGLAGAGANVLTF
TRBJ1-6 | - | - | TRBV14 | TGTGCCAGCAGCCAAGGAGTCTATAATTCACCCCTCCACTTT | CASSQGVYNSPLHF
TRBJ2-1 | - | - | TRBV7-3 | TGTGCCAGCAGCCCCACGGGGGTGTCCATCCCATACAATGAGCAGTTCTTC | CASSPTGVSIPYNEQFF
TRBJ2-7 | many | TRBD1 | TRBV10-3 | TGTGCCGCCCGACGTTTCGACAGGGGCTACGAGCAGTACTTC | CAARRFDRGYEQYF
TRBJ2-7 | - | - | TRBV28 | TGTGCCAGCAGCCCCAGGGTCCGGACAACATACTACGAGCAGTACTTC | CASSPRVRTTYYEQYF
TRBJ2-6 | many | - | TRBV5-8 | TGTGCCAGCAGCTTCTACTTACCATCTGGGGCCAACGTCCTGACTTTC | CASSFYLPSGANVLTF
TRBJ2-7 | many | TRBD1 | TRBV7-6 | TGTGCCAGCACCCCATCGAGGGGACAGGGCGCCTACGAGCAGTACTTC | CASTPSRGQGAYEQYF
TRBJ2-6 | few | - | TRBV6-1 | TGTGCCAGCAGTCAAGCGAAATTGGGGCTGCGATACTCTGGGGCCAACGTCCTGACTTTC | CASSQAKLGLRYSGANVLTF
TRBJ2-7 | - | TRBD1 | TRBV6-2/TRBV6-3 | TGTGCCAGCAGCCCAACAGGGGGGTGGCAGTACTTC | CASSPTGGWQYF
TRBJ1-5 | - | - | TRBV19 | TGTGCCAGTAGTATAGGATGGGCAGAAGAGACCCAGCATTTT | CASSIGWAEETQHF
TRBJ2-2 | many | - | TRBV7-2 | TGTGCCAGCAACCCCCGGGGTAGGAACACCGGGGAGCTGTTTTTT | CASNPRGRNTGELFF
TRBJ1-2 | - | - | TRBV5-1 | TGCGCCAGCAGTTCAGGGACTGGAAACACCTTC | CASSSGTGNTF
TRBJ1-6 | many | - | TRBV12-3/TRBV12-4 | TGTGCCAGCAGTTCCTGGGGGGATTCACCCCTCCACTTT | CASSSWGDSPLHF
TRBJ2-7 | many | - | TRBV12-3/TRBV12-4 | TGTGCCAGCAGGATGGGGATTTCGAGCTCCTACGAGCAGTACTTC | CASRMGISSSYEQYF
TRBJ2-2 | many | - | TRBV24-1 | TGTGCCACCGCGGGGCGAGGGAGCGACACCGGGGAGCTGTTTTTT | CATAGRGSDTGELFF
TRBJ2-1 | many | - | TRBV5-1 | TGCGCCAGCAGCTTGTTTAGCCTCGGCATCGGCGATGAGCAGTTCTTC | CASSLFSLGIGDEQFF
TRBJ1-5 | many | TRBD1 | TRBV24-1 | TGTGCCACCAGTGAAACAGGGGAGGGTACCAATCAGCCCCAGCATTTT | CATSETGEGTNQPQHF